A selection of T cell receptor beta chains follows, all from one sample in a study of tumor and adjacent non-tumor tissue in lung cancer. MiXCR was run by TCRdb on the multiplex PCR reads, yielding one entry per CDR3 protein. This sample has tens of thousands of distinct CDR3 sequences, with nearly 70% found just once. The material sequenced was distant non-tumor lung tissue. These receptors were taken from a woman aged 45 to 65 with non-small cell lung cancer. CDR3s include the opening cysteine and the closing phenylalanine or tryptophan. Fields, in order: D gene, J gene, V gene, clone size, CDR3 DNA, CDR3 protein. D genes are given only for firm matches. A clone size is listed for some rows: how often the clone was seen (once, few, many), or a class if it is expanded.

. TRBJ2-7 TRBV14 . TGTACCAGCAGGCTCTCGGGTTACTACGAGCAGTACTTC CTSRLSGYYEQYF
. TRBJ2-1 TRBV4-1 . TGCGCCAGCAGCCAAGAAAGAGGCGGGGACGCCTTAAATGAGCAGTTCTTC CASSQERGGDALNEQFF
TRBD2 TRBJ2-5 TRBV20-1 . TGCAGCGCCCCTAAAGCGGGAGGAGGACAAGAGGCCCAGTACTTC CSAPKAGGGQEAQYF
. TRBJ1-5 TRBV4-1 . TGCGCCAGCAGCCAGGCTGGGCACGGTAGCAATCAGCCCCAGCATTTT CASSQAGHGSNQPQHF
. TRBJ1-1 TRBV30 . TGTGCCTGGAGGGACTGGACCGGGGACACTGAAGCTTTCTTT CAWRDWTGDTEAFF
. TRBJ2-7 TRBV11-2 . TGTGCCAGCAGCTCGAGAACAGGCCGGACCTACGAGCTGTACTTC CASSSRTGRTYELYF
. TRBJ2-1 TRBV20-1 many TGCAGTGCTAGAGATAACTCCGGGTTGGCGGCATTTACCTACTACAATGAGCAGTTCTTC CSARDNSGLAAFTYYNEQFF
. TRBJ1-1 TRBV4-1 . TGCGCCAGCGGCCAAGATCTCTGCAGGGTCGGCACTGAAGGTTTCTTT CASGQDLCRVGTEGFF
. TRBJ2-1 TRBV28 . TGTGCCAACACTAGGCAGGCCCTCTACGATGAGCAGTTCTTC CANTRQALYDEQFF
. TRBJ2-1 TRBV11-2 . TGTGCCAGCAGTATATTGGACGATGAACAGTTCTTC CASSILDDEQFF
. TRBJ2-1 TRBV5-1 . TGCGCCAGCAGCTTGGTGGGGTTTGAGCAGTTCTTC CASSLVGFEQFF
TRBD2 TRBJ2-1 TRBV30 . TGTGCCTGGAATGTGATGACTAGCGCGCAAAGAGGTACTAACAATGAGCAGTTCTTC CAWNVMTSAQRGTNNEQFF
TRBD2 TRBJ2-5 TRBV29-1 . TGCAGCGCTGCGGTCAATAGCGGGAGGGTTGTGGAGACTGAGTACTTC CSAAVNSGRVVETEYF
TRBD1 TRBJ1-1 TRBV24-1 few TGTGCCACAAGGGGACAGGGGCTCACTGAAGCTTTCTTT CATRGQGLTEAFF
. TRBJ2-1 TRBV12-3/TRBV12-4 few TGTGCCAGCAGGCCCCCCGGGGGGCTCAGGAATGAGCAGTTCTTC CASRPPGGLRNEQFF
. TRBJ2-1 TRBV11-2 . TGTGCCAGCAGCTACGGTAGCCTTGGGTATATTGAGCAGTTCTTC CASSYGSLGYIEQFF
TRBD2 TRBJ2-7 TRBV10-2 . TGCACCAGCAGTGATCCCAGACTAGCGGGAGGAAATTCCAACGAGCAGTACTTC CTSSDPRLAGGNSNEQYF
. TRBJ2-1 TRBV20-1 . TGCAGTGCTAGAGTAATACTAGCTAGCTTTGAGCAGTTCTTC CSARVILASFEQFF
TRBD2 TRBJ2-7 TRBV20-1 many TGCAGTGCTAGCCCGACTAGCGGGAGCCCCTACGAGCAGTACTTC CSASPTSGSPYEQYF
. TRBJ2-5 TRBV5-5 . TGCGCCAGCAGCAGGCTAGAACAAGAGACCCAGAAATTC CASSRLEQETQKF
. TRBJ2-3 TRBV5-6 . TGTGCCAGCGACTTGATGAGAACAGATACGCAGTATTTT CASDLMRTDTQYF
. TRBJ1-5 TRBV28 . TGTGCCAGCAGTCTAACATGCAGGGTTACGATTCAGCCCCAGGATTTT CASSLTCRVTIQPQDF